One and the same sample provided the 9 T cell receptor beta chains below, sequenced in a study of T cell changes during pregnancy in multiple sclerosis. Only in-frame clones appear in the TCRdb table, and some are missing; sequencing was by immunoSEQ multiplex PCR. Among about 66,000 clones listed, 90% to 95% were seen once. The specimen was CD8+ T cells from peripheral blood mononuclear cells, collected before pregnancy. The receptors stem from a female donor with multiple sclerosis, enrolled in a pregnancy study.

This chain connects TRBV4-1 to TRBJ2-7; TRBD1 agrees at 9 bases. Per the germline V gene, CDR1 is MGHRA and CDR2 is YSYEKL. Trimming at V came to 5 bases and at J to 4 bases, leaving 3 bases not matched to a gene. This CDR3 has 13 amino acids. The CDR3 region is CASSKGQGYEQYF. The CDR3 DNA reads TGCGCCAGCAGCAAAGGACAGGGGTACGAGCAGTACTTC.

This clone was observed a single time. V is TRBV7-3 and J is TRBJ2-1; 7 positions match TRBD1. Germline V gene lookup returns CDR1 SGHTA and CDR2 FQGTGA. This CDR3 comprises 16 residues. The J segment lost 1 base and the V segment lost 4 bases, leaving 7 bases of the junction unmatched. CDR3 DNA sequence: TGTGCCAGCAGCTCCACAGGGGTGGATTCCTACAATGAGCAGTTCTTC. Its translation is CASSSTGVDSYNEQFF. The complete variable domain, with remaining parts taken from reference TRBV7-3 and TRBJ2-1, reads GAGVSQTPSNKVTEKGKYVELRCDPISGHTALYWYRQSLGQGPEFLIYFQGTGAADDSGLPNDRFFAVRPEGSVSTLKIQRTERGDSAVYLCASSSTGVDSYNEQFFGPGTRLTVL.

CDR3 region: CASSYSRTSGDLKEYF. In DNA form, the CDR3 reads TGTGCCAGCAGTTACTCACGGACTAGCGGGGACTTAAAGGAGTACTTC. The rearrangement uses TRBV6-6 and TRBJ2-4; 12 bases are a match to TRBD2. The germline V gene encodes CDR1 MNHNY and CDR2 SVGAGI (reference sequence). After removal of 0 bases from V and 14 bases from J, the junction contained 11 bases not matched to a gene. The CDR3 length is 16 residues.

The chain employs TRBV6-5 and TRBJ1-3, with D tentatively TRBD1 (6 bases). This CDR3 has 13 residues. The ends were cut back, 6 bases at V and 4 bases at J, with 10 bases in the middle. Germline loops: CDR1 MNHEY, CDR2 SVGAGI. The CDR3 DNA reads TGTGCCAGCAGAGCTGGACAGGGAAACACCATATATTTT. It is translated as CASRAGQGNTIYF.

The gene calls are TRBV14 and TRBJ1-1, with D tentatively TRBD1 (6 bases). Trimming took off 4 bases at V and 3 bases at J, with 15 bases between the two ends. Germline V gene lookup returns CDR1 SGHDN and CDR2 FVKESK. This CDR3 comprises 15 residues. CDR3 protein: CASSLSQGEDTEAFF. The CDR3 nucleotides read TGTGCCAGCAGCCTTTCACAGGGAGAGGACACTGAAGCTTTCTTT.

The chain links TRBV9 to TRBJ2-1, with 10 bases that match TRBD1. Germline V gene lookup returns CDR1 SGDLS and CDR2 YYNGEE. CDR3 length: 17 residues. Trimming cost V 4 bases and J 3 bases; bases outside gene matches: 10. CDR3 in amino acids: CASSPVAGTGDYNEQFF. CDR3 bases: TGTGCCAGCAGCCCAGTTGCCGGGACAGGGGACTACAATGAGCAGTTCTTC.

As to this clone: One junction end does not reproduce the germline sequence, and a read error may be involved. The chain couples TRBV7-7 to TRBJ2-1; TRBD2 aligns across 15 bases. This CDR3 is built from 15 residues. Looked up from germline, CDR1 is SSHAT and CDR2 is FNYEAQ (reference sequence). CDR3 residues: CASSKGLAGGHEQFF. The CDR3 DNA reads as TGTGCTAGCAGCAAAGGACTAGCGGGGGGGCACGAGCAGTTCTTC.

The genes are TRBV4-1 and TRBJ1-4; TRBD1 is a possible D gene (5 bases). Trimming removed 8 bases at V and 12 bases at J, with 22 bases between. CDR3 length: 14 residues. Germline V lookup: CDR1 MGHRA, CDR2 YSYEKL. The CDR3 here is CASLGGTNLSELFF. DNA of the CDR3: TGCGCCAGCCTCGGGGGGACTAACCTCAGCGAACTGTTTTTT.

V gene TRBV6-1 combines with J gene TRBJ2-1, with 12 bases matching TRBD2. Germline-derived CDR1 and CDR2 are MNHNS and SASEGT. The CDR3 extends over 18 amino acids. After removal of 1 base from V and 2 bases from J, the junction contained 6 bases not matched to a gene. The CDR3 loop reads CASSEGTSGEHTYNEQFF. Written as DNA, the CDR3 is TGTGCCAGCAGTGAAGGGACTAGCGGGGAACATACCTACAATGAGCAGTTCTTC.